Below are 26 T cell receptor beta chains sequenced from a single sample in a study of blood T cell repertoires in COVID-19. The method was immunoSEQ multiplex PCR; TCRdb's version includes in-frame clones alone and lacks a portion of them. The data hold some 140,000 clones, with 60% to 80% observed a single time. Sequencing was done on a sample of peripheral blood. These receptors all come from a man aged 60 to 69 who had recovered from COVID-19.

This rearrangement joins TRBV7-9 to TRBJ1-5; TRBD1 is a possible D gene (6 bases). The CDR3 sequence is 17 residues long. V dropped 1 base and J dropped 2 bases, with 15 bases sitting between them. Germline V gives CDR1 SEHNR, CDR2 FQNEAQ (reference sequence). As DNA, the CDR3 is TGTGCCAGCAGCTTAGGATCAGGGGAGATCGGCAATCAGCCCCAGCATTTT. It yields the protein CASSLGSGEIGNQPQHF.

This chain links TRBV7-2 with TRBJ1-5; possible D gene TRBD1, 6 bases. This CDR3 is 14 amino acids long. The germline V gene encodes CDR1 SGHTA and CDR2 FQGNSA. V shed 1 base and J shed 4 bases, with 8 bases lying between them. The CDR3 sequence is CASSLEQGNQPQHF. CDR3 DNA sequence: TGTGCCAGCAGCTTAGAACAGGGAAATCAGCCCCAGCATTTT. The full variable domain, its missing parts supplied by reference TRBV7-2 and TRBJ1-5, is GAGVSQSPSNKVTEKGKDVELRCDPISGHTALYWYRQSLGQGLEFLIYFQGNSAPDKSGLPSDRFSAERTGGSVSTLTIQRTQQEDSAVYLCASSLEQGNQPQHFGDGTRLSIL.

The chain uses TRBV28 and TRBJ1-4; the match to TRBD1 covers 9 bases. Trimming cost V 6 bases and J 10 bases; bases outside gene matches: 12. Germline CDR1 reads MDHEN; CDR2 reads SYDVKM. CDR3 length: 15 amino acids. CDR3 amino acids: CASRTPGQGTGKLFF. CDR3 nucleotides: TGTGCCAGCAGGACTCCGGGACAGGGAACGGGAAAACTGTTTTTT.

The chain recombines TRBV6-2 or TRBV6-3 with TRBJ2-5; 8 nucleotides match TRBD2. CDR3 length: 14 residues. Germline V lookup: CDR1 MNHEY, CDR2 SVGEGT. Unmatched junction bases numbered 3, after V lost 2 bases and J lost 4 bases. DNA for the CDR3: TGTGCCAGCAGTTACGCCCTAGCGGGAGAGACCCAGTACTTC. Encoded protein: CASSYALAGETQYF.

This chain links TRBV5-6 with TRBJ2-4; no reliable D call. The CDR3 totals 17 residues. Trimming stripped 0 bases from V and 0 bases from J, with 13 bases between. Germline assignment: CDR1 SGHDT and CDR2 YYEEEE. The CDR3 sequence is CASSLDSGALAKNIQYF. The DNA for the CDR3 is TGTGCCAGCAGCTTGGACTCCGGAGCATTAGCCAAAAACATTCAGTACTTC. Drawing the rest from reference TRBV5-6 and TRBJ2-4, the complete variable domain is DAGVTQSPTHLIKTRGQQVTLRCSPKSGHDTVSWYQQALGQGPQFIFQYYEEEERQRGNFPDRFSGHQFPNYSSELNVNALLLGDSALYLCASSLDSGALAKNIQYFGAGTRLSVL.

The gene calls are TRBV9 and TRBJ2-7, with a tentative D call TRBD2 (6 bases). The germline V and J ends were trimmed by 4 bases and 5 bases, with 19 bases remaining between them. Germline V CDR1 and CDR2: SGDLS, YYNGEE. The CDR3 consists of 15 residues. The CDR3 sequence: CASSTRRDFTHEQYF. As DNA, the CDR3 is TGTGCCAGCAGCACCCGGCGGGACTTCACCCACGAGCAGTACTTC. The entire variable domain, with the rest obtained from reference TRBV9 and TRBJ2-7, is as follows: DSGVTQTPKHLITATGQRVTLRCSPRSGDLSVYWYQQSLDQGLQFLIQYYNGEERAKGNILERFSAQQFPDLHSELNLSSLELGDSALYFCASSTRRDFTHEQYFGPGTRLTVT.

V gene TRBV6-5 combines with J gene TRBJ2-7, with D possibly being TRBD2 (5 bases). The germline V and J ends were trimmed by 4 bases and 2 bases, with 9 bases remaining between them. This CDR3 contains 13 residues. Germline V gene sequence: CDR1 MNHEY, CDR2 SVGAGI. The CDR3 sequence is CASSSLRAYEQYF. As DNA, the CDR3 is TGTGCCAGCAGTTCCTTGAGGGCCTACGAGCAGTACTTC.

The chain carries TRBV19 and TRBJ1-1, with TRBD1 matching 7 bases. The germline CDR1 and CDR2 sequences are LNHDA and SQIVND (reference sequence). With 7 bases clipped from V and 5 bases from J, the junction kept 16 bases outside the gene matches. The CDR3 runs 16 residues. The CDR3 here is CASTRGGATGRTEAFF. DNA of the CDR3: TGTGCCAGTACCCGAGGGGGCGCGACGGGAAGAACTGAAGCTTTCTTT.

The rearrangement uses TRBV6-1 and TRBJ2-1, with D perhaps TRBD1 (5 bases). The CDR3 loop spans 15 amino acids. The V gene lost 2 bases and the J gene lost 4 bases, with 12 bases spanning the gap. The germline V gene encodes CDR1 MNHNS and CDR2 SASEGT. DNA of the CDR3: TGTGCCAGCAGTGAAATAGGGGTAAGGTACAATGAGCAGTTCTTC. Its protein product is CASSEIGVRYNEQFF.

CDR3 in DNA: TGTGCGCCCCCAGGGGAAACCGGGACAGAGAGTTACGAGCAGTACTTC. Its translation: CAPPGETGTESYEQYF. V usage is TRBV21-1 and J usage is TRBJ2-7; the table gives TRBD1 as D, unverified against the DNA. TRBV21-1 is labeled a pseudogene. CDR3 length equals 16 residues.

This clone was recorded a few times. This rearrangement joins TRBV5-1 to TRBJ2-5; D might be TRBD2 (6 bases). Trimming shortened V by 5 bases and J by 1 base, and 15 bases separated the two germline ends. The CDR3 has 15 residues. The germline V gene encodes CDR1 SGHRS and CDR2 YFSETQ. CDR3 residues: CASRPMGGTQETQYF. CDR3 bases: TGCGCCAGCAGACCTATGGGGGGTACCCAAGAGACCCAGTACTTC. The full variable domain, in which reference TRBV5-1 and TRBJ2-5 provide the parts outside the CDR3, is KAGVTQTPRYLIKTRGQQVTLSCSPISGHRSVSWYQQTPGQGLQFLFEYFSETQRNKGNFPGRFSGRQFSNSRSEMNVSTLELGDSALYLCASRPMGGTQETQYFGPGTRLLVL.

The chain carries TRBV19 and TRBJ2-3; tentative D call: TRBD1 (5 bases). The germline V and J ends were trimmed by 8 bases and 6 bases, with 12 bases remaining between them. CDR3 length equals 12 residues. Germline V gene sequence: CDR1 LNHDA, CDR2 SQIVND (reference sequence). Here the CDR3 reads CASWGPDDTQYF. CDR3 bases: TGTGCCAGTTGGGGCCCAGACGATACGCAGTATTTT.

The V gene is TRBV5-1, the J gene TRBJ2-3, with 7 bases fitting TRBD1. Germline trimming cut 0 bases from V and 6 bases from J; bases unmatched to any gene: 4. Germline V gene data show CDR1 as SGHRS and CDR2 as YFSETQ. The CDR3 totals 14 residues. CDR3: CASSLGTGDDTQYF. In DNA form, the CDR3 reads TGCGCCAGCAGCTTGGGAACAGGGGACGATACGCAGTATTTT.

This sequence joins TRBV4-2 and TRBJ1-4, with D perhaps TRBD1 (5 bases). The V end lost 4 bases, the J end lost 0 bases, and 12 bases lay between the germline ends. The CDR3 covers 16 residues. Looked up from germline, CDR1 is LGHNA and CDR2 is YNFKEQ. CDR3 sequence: CASSREGRTTNEKLFF. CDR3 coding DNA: TGTGCCAGCAGCCGAGAGGGGCGAACAACTAATGAAAAACTGTTTTTT.

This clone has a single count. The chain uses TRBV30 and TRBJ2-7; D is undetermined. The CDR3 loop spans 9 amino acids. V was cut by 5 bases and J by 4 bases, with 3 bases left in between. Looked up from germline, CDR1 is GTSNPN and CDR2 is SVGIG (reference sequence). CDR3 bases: TGTGCCTGGGCTTACGAGCAGTACTTC. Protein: CAWAYEQYF. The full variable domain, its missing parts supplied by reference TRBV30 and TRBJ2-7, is SQTIHQWPATLVQPVGSPLSLECTVEGTSNPNLYWYRQAAGRGLQLLFYSVGIGQISSEVPQNLSASRPQDRQFILSSKKLLLSDSGFYLCAWAYEQYFGPGTRLTVT.

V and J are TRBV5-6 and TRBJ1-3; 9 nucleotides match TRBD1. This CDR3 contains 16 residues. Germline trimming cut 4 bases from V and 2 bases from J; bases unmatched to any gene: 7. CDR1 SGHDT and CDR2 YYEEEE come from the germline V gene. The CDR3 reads CASSQDRGRPGNTIYF. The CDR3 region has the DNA TGTGCCAGCAGCCAGGACAGGGGTCGCCCTGGAAACACCATATATTTT. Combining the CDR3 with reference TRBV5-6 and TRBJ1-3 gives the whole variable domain DAGVTQSPTHLIKTRGQQVTLRCSPKSGHDTVSWYQQALGQGPQFIFQYYEEEERQRGNFPDRFSGHQFPNYSSELNVNALLLGDSALYLCASSQDRGRPGNTIYFGEGSWLTVV.

DNA of the CDR3: TGTGCCAGCAGCCCCTCCGGCACAGCTTTTAATGAAAAACTGTTTTTT. Translation: CASSPSGTAFNEKLFF. This chain uses TRBV3-1 (or the pseudogene TRBV3-2) with TRBJ1-4, with unresolved D. The V and J ends lost 4 bases and 4 bases respectively, with 16 bases between them. The CDR3 contains 16 residues. Germline loops: CDR1 LGHDT, CDR2 YNNKEL (reference sequence).

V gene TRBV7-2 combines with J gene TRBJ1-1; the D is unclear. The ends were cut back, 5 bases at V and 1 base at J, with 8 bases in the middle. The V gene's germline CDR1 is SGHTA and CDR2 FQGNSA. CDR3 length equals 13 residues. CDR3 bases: TGTGCCAGCAGCCCAGTTACGAACACTGAAGCTTTCTTT. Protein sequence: CASSPVTNTEAFF.

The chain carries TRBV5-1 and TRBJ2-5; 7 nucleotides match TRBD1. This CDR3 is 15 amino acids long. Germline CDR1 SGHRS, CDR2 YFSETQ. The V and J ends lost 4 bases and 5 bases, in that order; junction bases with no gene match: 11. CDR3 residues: CASSPGTDPAETQYF. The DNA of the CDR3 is TGCGCCAGCAGCCCCGGGACAGACCCAGCCGAGACCCAGTACTTC.

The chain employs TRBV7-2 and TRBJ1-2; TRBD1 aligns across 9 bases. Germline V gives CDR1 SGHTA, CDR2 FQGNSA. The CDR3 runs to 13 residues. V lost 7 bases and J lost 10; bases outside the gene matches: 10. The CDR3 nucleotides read TGTGCCAGCACCATGGGAACAGGGGGCGACTACACCTTC. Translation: CASTMGTGGDYTF.

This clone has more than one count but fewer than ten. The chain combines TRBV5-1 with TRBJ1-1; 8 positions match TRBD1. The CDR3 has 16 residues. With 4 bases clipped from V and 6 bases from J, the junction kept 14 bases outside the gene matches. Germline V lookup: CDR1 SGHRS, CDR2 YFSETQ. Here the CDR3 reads CASSNDLRQGSPEAFF. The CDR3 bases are TGCGCCAGCAGCAATGACCTGCGACAGGGGTCCCCTGAAGCTTTCTTT.

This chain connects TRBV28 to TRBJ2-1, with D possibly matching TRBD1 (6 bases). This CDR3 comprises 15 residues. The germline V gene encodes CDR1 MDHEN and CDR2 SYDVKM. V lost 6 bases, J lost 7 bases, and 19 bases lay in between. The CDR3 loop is CASRSDRVLGNEQFF. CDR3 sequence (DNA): TGTGCCAGCAGATCGGACAGAGTGTTGGGGAATGAGCAGTTCTTC. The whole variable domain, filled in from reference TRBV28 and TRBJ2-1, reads DVKVTQSSRYLVKRTGEKVFLECVQDMDHENMFWYRQDPGLGLRLIYFSYDVKMKEKGDIPEGYSVSREKKERFSLILESASTNQTSMYLCASRSDRVLGNEQFFGPGTRLTVL.

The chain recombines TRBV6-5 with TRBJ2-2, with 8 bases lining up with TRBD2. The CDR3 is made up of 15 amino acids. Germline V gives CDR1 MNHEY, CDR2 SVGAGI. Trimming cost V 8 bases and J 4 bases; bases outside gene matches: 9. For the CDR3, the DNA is TGTGCCAGCGGGGTCGGGACTAGAATCACCGGGGAGCTGTTTTTT. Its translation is CASGVGTRITGELFF.

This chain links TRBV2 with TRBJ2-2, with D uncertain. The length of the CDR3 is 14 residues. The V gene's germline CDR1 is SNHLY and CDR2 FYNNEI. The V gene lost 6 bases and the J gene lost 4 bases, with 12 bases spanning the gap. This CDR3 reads CASRLLDFTGELFF. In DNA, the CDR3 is TGTGCCAGCAGGCTCCTAGATTTCACCGGGGAGCTGTTTTTT.

The CDR3 sequence: CASREQVGNSPLHF. The CDR3 DNA reads as TGTGCCAGCAGAGAACAGGTTGGGAATTCACCCCTCCACTTT. V gene TRBV7-3 combines with J gene TRBJ1-6; TRBD1 might be the D (5 bases). Deletions cut 6 bases from V and 7 bases from J, with 13 bases between. The CDR3 contains 14 residues. Germline V CDR1 and CDR2: SGHTA, FQGTGA.

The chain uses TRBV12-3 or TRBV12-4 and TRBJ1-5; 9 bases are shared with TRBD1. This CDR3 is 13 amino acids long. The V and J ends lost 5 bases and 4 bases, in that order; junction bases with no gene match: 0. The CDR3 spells CASSGTGNQPQHF. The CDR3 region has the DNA TGTGCCAGCAGTGGGACAGGGAATCAGCCCCAGCATTTT.